This TCR beta chain was sequenced in a study of T-cell memory formation after mild COVID-19. Trimming stripped 5 bases from V and 3 bases from J, with 2 bases between. This CDR3 comprises 11 residues. Germline loops: CDR1 MDHEN, CDR2 SYDVKM. TCRdb itself ran the 5' RACE reads through MiXCR, one entry per CDR3 protein. This sample yields hundreds of thousands of distinct CDR3 sequences, of which around 17% are seen a single time; approximately 3.4% belongs to the top ten. The chain joins TRBV28 to TRBJ1-5; no reliable D call. The sequencing sample was made of PBMCs or a T cell subset sorted from them (not recorded which). The clonotype originates from a young man who had mild COVID-19 (a few samples of this study predate the infection). Cell type and time point are not known. CDR3 bases: TGTGCCAGCAGTACCAATCAGCCCCAGCATTTT. Its translation: CASSTNQPQHF.